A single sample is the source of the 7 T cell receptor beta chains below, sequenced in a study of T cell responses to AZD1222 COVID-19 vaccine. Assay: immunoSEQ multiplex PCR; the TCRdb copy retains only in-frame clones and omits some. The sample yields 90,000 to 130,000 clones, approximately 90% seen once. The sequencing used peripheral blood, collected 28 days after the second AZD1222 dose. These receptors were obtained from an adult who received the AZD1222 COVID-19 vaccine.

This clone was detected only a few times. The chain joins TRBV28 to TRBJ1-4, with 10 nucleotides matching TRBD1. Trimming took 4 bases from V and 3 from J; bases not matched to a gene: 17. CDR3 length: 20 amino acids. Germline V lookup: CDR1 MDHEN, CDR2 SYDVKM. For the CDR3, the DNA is TGTGCCAGCAGTTCATATCTCGACAGGGGGCTTTATAGTGCTAATGAAAAACTGTTTTTT. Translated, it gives CASSSYLDRGLYSANEKLFF.

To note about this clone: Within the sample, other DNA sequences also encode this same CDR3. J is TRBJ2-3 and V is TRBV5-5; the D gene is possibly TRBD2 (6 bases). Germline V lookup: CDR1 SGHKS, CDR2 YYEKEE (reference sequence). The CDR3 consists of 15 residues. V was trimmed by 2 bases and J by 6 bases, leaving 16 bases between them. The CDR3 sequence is CASSFGRGAVDTQYF. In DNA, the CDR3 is TGTGCCAGCAGCTTTGGGCGGGGCGCCGTCGATACGCAGTATTTT.

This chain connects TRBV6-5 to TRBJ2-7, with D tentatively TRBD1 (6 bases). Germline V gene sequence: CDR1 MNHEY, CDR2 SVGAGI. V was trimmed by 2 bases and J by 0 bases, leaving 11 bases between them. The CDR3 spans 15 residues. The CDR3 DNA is TGTGCCAGCAGTTACGACTCAGGGGCCTCCTACGAGCAGTACTTC. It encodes CASSYDSGASYEQYF.

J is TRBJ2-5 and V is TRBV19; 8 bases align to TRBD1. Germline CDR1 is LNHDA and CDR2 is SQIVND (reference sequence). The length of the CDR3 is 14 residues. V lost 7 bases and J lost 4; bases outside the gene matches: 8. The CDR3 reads CASTLGQGVETQYF. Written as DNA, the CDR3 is TGTGCCAGTACCCTCGGACAGGGAGTAGAGACCCAGTACTTC.

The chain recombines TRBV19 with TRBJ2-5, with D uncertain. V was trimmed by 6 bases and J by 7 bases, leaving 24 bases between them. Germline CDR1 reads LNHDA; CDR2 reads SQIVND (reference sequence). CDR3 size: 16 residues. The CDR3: CASRGSSRTLTGTQYF. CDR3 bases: TGTGCCAGTAGAGGATCTAGTCGTACTTTGACGGGGACCCAGTACTTC.

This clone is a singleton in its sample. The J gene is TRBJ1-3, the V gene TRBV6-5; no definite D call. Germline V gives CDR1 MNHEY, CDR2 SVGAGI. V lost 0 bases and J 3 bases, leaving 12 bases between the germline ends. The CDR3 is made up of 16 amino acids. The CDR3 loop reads CASSYSISGDGNTIYF. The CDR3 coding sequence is TGTGCCAGCAGTTACTCGATCAGCGGAGATGGAAACACCATATATTTT.

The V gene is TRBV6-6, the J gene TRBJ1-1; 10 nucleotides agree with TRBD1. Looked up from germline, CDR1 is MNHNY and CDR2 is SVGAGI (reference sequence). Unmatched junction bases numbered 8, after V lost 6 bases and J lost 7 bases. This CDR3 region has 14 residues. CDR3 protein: CASSTTGGIGEAFF. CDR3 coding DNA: TGTGCCAGCAGCACGACAGGGGGCATTGGTGAAGCTTTCTTT.